This TCR beta chain was retrieved from a study of CD8+CD57+ T cells in acquired aplastic anemia. Patients who underwent sequencing had shown CD8+CD57+ cell expansion by flow cytometry. The TCR beta profiling, which covered VDJ combination and CDR3 sequence, was carried out using genomic DNA as the template. TCRdb ran MiXCR on the reads and lists one entry per CDR3 protein. The data contain 130,000 or so distinct CDR3 sequences, over 55% of them singletons. The germline gives CDR1 DFQATT, CDR2 SNEGSKA (reference sequence). Germline trimming cut 7 bases from V and 1 base from J; bases unmatched to any gene: 4. The CDR3 sequence is 14 residues long.

The specimen was sorted CD4+, CD8+, or CD8+CD57+ T cells (not recorded which) from PBMCs. The chain is built from TRBV20-1 and TRBJ2-7; TRBD2 aligns across 13 bases. The sequence was collected from a human donor with aplastic anemia. CDR3 DNA: TGCAGTGAGAAGGGACTAGCGGGGTCCTACGAGCAGTACTTC. This encodes CSEKGLAGSYEQYF.